Given below is one TCR beta chain in context. Its antigen is still unknown. The data originate from a study of OX40 agonist ivuxolimab in advanced cancers. At the level of the study: Males comprised around 80% of the group, whose mean age was about 61 years (range roughly 20 to 85).

Clones were read by immunoSEQ multiplex PCR, and TCRdb kept only the in-frame ones, dropping some. Here the sample spans 50,000 to 65,000 clones, approximately 85% being singletons. Trimming removed 11 bases at V and 3 bases at J, with 18 bases between. CDR1 and CDR2 from the germline V gene are MNHEY and SVGAGI. The CDR3 has 14 residues. Study outcomes and limitations: At doses 0.1 to 3.0 mg/kg, CD4+ and CD8+ clones expanded.

This sequence was found in an adult with an advanced solid tumor such as melanoma, head and neck, liver or kidney cancer. The chain uses TRBV6-5 and TRBJ2-3, with a possible D match to TRBD1 (5 bases). The starting material was CD4+ or CD8+ T cells sorted from blood, obtained in a trial of the OX40 agonist ivuxolimab. The chain's CDR3 is CAVRTIIGTDTQYF. CDR3 in DNA: TGTGCCGTACGGACAATCATTGGAACAGATACGCAGTATTTT.